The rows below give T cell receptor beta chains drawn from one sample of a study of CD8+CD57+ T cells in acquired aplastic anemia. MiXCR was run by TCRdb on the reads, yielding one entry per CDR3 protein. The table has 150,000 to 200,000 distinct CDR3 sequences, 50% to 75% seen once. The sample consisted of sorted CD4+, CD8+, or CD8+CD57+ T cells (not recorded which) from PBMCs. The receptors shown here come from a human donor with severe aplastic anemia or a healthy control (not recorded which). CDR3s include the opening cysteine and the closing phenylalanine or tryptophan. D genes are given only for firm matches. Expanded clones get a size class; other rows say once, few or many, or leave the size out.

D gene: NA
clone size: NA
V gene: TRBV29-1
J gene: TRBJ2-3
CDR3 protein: CSVDSSGAGDTQYF
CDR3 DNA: TGCAGCGTTGATTCATCGGGGGCGGGTGATACGCAGTATTTT

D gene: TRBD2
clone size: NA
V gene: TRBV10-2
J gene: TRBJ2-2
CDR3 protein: CASGSMGLAGGSPGNTGELFF
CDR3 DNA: TGCGCCAGCGGATCGATGGGACTAGCGGGAGGATCCCCGGGAAACACCGGGGAGCTGTTTTTT

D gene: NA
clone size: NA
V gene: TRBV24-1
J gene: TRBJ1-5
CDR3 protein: CATSEGGGLEPQHF
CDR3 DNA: TGTGCCACCAGTGAGGGCGGGGGTTTAGAGCCCCAGCATTTT

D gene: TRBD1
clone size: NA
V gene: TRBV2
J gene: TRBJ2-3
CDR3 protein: CASSPDREPQYF
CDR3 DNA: TGTGCCAGCAGCCCCGACAGGGAACCGCAGTATTTT

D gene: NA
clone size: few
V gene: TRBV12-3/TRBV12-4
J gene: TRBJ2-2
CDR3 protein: CASSFRRSGELFF
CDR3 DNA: TGTGCCAGCAGTTTTAGGAGGTCCGGGGAGCTGTTTTTT

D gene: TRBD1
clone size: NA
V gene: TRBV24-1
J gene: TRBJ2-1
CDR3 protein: CATSDPGTGDNEQFF
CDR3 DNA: TGTGCCACCAGTGACCCCGGGACAGGCGACAATGAGCAGTTCTTC

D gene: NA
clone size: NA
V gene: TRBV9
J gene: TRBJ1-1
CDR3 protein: CASSVRGGPRVGDTEAFF
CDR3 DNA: TGTGCCAGCAGCGTAAGGGGGGGACCAAGGGTCGGGGACACTGAAGCTTTCTTT

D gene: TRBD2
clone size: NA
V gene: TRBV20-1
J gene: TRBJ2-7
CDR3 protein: CSASAGRVGEQYF
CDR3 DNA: TGCAGTGCTAGCGCAGGGAGGGTAGGGGAGCAGTACTTC

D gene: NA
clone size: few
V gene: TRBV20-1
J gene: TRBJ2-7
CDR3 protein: CSASETLVVYEQYF
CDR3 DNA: TGCAGTGCTTCTGAGACCCTCGTCGTTTACGAGCAGTACTTC

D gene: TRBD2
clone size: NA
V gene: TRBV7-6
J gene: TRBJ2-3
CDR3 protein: CASSPQTSTSGRAGWQYF
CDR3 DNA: TGTGCCAGCAGCCCCCAAACGTCCACTAGCGGGAGGGCCGGCTGGCAGTATTTT

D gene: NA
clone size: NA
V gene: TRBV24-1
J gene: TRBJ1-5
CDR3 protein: CATSEAGGNQPQHF
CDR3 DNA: TGTGCCACCAGTGAGGCAGGCGGCAATCAGCCCCAGCATTTT

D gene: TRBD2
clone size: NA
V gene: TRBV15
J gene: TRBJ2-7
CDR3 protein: CATSREGGGREQYF
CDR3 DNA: TGTGCCACCAGCAGAGAGGGGGGAGGGCGCGAGCAGTACTTC

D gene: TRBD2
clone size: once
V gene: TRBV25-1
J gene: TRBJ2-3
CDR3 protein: CASSLGLAGAYSTDTQYF
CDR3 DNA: TGTGCCAGCAGTCTAGGACTAGCGGGGGCCTACAGCACAGATACGCAGTATTTT

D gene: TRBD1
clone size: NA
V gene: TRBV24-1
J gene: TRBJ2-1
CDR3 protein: CATSDPGTGTYNEQFF
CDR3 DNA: TGTGCCACCAGTGACCCCGGGACAGGGACCTACAATGAGCAGTTCTTC

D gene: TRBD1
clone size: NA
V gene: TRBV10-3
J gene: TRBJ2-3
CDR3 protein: CASSLRGTTGASTDPQYF
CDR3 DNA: TGTGCCAGCAGTTTAAGGGGTACAACAGGGGCCAGCACAGATCCGCAGTATTTT

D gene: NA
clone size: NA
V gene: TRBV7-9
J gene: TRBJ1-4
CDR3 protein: CASSSDNHRRGNEKLFF
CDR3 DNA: TGTGCCAGCAGCTCGGACAATCACCGCCGGGGGAACGAAAAACTGTTTTTT

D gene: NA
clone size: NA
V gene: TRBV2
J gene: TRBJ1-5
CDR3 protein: CASSERVVQPQHF
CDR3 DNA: TGTGCCAGCAGTGAAAGGGTCGTGCAGCCCCAGCATTTT

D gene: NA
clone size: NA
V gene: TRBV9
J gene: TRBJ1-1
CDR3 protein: CASSIGRYTEAFF
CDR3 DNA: TGTGCCAGCAGCATAGGACGGTACACTGAAGCTTTCTTT

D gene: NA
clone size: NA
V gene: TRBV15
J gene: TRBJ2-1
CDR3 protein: CATSVSGNNEQFF
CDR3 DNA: TGTGCCACCAGCGTTAGCGGAAACAATGAGCAGTTCTTC

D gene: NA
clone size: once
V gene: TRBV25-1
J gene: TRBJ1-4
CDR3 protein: CASSERRGADANEKLFF
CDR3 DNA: TGTGCCAGCAGTGAAAGGCGGGGGGCTGACGCTAATGAAAAACTGTTTTTT

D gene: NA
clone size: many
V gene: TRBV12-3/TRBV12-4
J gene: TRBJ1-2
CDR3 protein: CASSLGWRADYGYTF
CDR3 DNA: TGTGCCAGCAGTTTAGGTTGGCGGGCTGACTATGGCTACACCTTC

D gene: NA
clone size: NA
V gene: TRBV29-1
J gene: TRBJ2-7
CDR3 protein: CSVRGTYEQYF
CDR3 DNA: TGCAGCGTCCGGGGTACCTACGAGCAGTACTTC

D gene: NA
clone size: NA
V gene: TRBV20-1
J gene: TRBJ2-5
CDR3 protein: CSASKQGETQYF
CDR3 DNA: TGCAGTGCTAGTAAACAGGGTGAGACCCAGTACTTC

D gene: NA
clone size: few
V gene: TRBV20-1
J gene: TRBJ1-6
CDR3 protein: CSAGGRQSNSPLHF
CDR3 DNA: TGCAGTGCTGGTGGGAGGCAGTCGAATTCACCCCTCCACTTT

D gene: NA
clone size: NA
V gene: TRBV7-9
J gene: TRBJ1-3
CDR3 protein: CASSLHSNSGNTIYF
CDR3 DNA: TGTGCCAGCAGCCTACACAGCAACTCTGGAAACACCATATATTTT

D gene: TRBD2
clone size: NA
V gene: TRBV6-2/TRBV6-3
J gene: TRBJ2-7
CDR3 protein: CASRYLAGGSYEQYF
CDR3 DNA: TGTGCCAGCAGGTATCTAGCGGGGGGCTCCTACGAGCAGTACTTC

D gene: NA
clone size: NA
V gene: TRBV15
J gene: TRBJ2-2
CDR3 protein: CATSRVTKPGELFF
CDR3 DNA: TGTGCCACCAGCAGAGTAACTAAGCCCGGGGAGCTGTTTTTT

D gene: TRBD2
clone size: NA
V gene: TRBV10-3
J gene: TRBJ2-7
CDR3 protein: CAISKTSGAYEQYF
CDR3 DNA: TGTGCCATCAGTAAGACTAGCGGGGCCTACGAGCAGTACTTC

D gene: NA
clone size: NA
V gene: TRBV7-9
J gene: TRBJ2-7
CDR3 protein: CASSYGHGREQYF
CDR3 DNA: TGTGCCAGCAGCTATGGACACGGGCGGGAGCAGTACTTC

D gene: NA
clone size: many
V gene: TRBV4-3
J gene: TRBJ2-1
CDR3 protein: CASSQDWGMNEQFF
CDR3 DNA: TGCGCCAGCAGCCAAGACTGGGGGATGAATGAGCAGTTCTTC

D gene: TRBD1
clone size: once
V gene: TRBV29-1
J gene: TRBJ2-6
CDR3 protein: CSVQDRTTSGANVLTF
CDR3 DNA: TGCAGCGTCCAGGACAGGACGACCTCTGGGGCCAACGTCCTGACTTTC

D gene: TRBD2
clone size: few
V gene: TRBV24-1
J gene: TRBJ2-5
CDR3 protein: CATSDPSGTSGRDETQYF
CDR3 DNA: TGTGCCACCAGTGATCCAAGTGGGACTAGCGGGAGGGATGAGACCCAGTACTTC

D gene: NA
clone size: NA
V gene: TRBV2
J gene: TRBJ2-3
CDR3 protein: CASSEGTTDTQYF
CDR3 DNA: TGTGCCAGCAGTGAAGGGACGACAGATACGCAGTATTTT

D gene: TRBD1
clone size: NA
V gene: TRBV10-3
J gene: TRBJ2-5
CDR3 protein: CASSSGTGYETQYF
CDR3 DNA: TGTGCCAGCAGCAGCGGGACAGGGTACGAGACCCAGTACTTC

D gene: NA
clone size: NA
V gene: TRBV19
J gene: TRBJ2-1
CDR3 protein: CASSINGGHRVNEQFF
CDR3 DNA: TGTGCCAGTAGTATTAACGGGGGCCATAGGGTCAATGAGCAGTTCTTC

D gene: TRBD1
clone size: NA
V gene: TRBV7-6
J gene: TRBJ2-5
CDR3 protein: CASSREGQGIWETQYF
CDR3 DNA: TGTGCCAGCAGCCGGGAGGGACAGGGGATCTGGGAGACCCAGTACTTC

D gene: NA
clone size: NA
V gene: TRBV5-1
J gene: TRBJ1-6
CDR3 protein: CASRDSDNPPLHF
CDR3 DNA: TGCGCCAGCAGGGACAGTGATAACCCACCCCTCCACTTT

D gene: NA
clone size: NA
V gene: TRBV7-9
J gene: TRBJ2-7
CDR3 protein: CASSPTRTSPYEQYF
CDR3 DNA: TGTGCCAGCAGCCCTACCCGGACTTCTCCCTACGAGCAGTACTTC

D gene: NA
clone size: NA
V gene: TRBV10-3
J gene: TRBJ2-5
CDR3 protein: CAIRGDLGGGTQYF
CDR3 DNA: TGTGCCATCAGGGGGGACCTGGGCGGCGGGACCCAGTACTTC

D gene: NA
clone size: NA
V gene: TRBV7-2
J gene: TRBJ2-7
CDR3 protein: CASSDPPMTYEQYF
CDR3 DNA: TGTGCCAGCAGCGACCCTCCTATGACCTACGAGCAGTACTTC

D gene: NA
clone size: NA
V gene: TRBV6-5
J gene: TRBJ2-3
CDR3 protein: CASSYGSPDTQYF
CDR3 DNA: TGTGCCAGCAGTTACGGAAGTCCAGATACGCAGTATTTT

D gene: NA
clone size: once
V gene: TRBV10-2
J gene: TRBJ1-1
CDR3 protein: CASSERGGTEAFF
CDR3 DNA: TGCGCCAGCAGTGAGCGGGGGGGGACTGAAGCTTTCTTT

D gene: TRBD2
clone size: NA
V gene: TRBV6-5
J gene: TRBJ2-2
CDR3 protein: CASSSGTSGELFF
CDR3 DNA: TGTGCCAGCAGTTCCGGGACTAGCGGGGAGCTGTTTTTT

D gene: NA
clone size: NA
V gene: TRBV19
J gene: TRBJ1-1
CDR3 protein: CASSINRLRTTPPNTEAFF
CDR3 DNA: TGTGCCAGTAGTATAAATCGGTTGCGGACCACTCCCCCCAACACTGAAGCTTTCTTT

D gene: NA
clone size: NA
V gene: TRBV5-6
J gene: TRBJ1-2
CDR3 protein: CASSSSTARNGYTF
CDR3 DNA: TGTGCCAGCAGCTCTAGTACAGCCAGGAATGGCTACACCTTC

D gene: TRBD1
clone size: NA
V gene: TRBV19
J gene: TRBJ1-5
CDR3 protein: CASSVDQGGNQPQHF
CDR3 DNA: TGTGCCAGTTCGGTAGATCAGGGGGGGAATCAGCCCCAGCATTTT

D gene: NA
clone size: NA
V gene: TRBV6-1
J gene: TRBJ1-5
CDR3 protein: CASQPEGGVSSQPRHF
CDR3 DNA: TGTGCCAGCCAGCCGGAAGGAGGGGTTAGCAGTCAGCCCCGGCATTTT

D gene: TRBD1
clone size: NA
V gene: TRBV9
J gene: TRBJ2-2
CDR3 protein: CASSDGQGAGELFF
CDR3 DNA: TGTGCCAGCAGCGACGGACAGGGCGCTGGGGAGCTGTTTTTT